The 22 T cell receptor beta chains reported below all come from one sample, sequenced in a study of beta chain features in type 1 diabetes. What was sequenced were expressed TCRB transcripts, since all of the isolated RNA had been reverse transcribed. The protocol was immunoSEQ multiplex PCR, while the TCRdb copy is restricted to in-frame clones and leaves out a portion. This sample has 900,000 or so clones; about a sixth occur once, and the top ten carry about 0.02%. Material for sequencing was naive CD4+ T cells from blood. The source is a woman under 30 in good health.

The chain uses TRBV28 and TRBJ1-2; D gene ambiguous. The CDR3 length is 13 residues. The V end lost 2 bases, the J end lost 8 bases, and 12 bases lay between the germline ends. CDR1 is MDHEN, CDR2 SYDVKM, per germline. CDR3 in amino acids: CASSLVVGSGYTF. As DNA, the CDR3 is TGTGCCAGCAGTTTAGTGGTGGGGTCAGGCTACACCTTC.

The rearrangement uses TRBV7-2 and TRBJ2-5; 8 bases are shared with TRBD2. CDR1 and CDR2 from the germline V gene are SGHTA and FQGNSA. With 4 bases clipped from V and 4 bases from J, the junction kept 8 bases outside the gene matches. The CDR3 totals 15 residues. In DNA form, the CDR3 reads TGTGCCAGCAGCTCACAGGGACTAGACAGAGAGACCCAGTACTTC. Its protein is CASSSQGLDRETQYF. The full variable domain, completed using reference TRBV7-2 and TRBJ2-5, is GAGVSQSPSNKVTEKGKDVELRCDPISGHTALYWYRQSLGQGLEFLIYFQGNSAPDKSGLPSDRFSAERTGGSVSTLTIQRTQQEDSAVYLCASSSQGLDRETQYFGPGTRLLVL.

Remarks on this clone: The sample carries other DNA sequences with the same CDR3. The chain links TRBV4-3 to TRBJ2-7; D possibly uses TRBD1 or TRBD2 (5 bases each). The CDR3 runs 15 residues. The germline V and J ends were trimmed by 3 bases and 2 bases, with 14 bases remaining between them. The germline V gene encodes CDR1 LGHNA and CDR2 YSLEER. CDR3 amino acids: CASSQDTQGAYEQYF. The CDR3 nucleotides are TGCGCCAGCAGCCAGGATACGCAGGGAGCCTACGAGCAGTACTTC.

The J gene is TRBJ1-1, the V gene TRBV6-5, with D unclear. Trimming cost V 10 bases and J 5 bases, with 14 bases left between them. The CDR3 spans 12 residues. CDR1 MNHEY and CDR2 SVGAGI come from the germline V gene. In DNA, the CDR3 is TGTGCCACCGGCCGCGAAGAAACTGAAGCTTTCTTT. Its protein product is CATGREETEAFF.

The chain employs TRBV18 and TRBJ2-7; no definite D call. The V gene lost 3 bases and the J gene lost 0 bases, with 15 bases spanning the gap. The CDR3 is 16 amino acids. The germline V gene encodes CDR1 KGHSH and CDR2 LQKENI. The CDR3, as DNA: TGTGCCAGCTCACCCACTTTAGTAAGGAGCTCCTACGAGCAGTACTTC. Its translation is CASSPTLVRSSYEQYF.

CDR3 nucleotides: TGCGCCAGCAGCTCACAGGGTTCCCCGAACACCGGGGAGCTGTTTTTT. Its translation: CASSSQGSPNTGELFF. This sequence joins TRBV5-1 and TRBJ2-2, with a tentative D call TRBD1 (6 bases). Trimming shortened V by 3 bases and J by 0 bases, and 12 bases separated the two germline ends. The germline gives CDR1 SGHRS, CDR2 YFSETQ. The CDR3 is 16 amino acids.

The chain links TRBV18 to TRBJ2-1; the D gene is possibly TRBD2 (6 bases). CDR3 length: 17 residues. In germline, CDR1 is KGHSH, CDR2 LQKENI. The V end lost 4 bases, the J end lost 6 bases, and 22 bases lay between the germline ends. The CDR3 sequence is CASSLRTNYLLGNEQFF. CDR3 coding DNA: TGTGCCAGCTCACTGCGGACTAACTATCTCCTGGGCAATGAGCAGTTCTTC. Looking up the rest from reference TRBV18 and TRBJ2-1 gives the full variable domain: NAGVMQNPRHLVRRRGQEARLRCSPMKGHSHVYWYRQLPEEGLKFMVYLQKENIIDESGMPKERFSAEFPKEGPSILRIQQVVRGDSAAYFCASSLRTNYLLGNEQFFGPGTRLTVL.

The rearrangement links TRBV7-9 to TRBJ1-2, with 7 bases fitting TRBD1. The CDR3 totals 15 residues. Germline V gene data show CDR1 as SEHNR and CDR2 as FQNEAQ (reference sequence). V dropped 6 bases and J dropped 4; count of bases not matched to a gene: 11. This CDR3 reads CASRRTGEESYGYTF. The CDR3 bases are TGTGCCAGCAGGCGTACAGGGGAAGAAAGCTATGGCTACACCTTC.

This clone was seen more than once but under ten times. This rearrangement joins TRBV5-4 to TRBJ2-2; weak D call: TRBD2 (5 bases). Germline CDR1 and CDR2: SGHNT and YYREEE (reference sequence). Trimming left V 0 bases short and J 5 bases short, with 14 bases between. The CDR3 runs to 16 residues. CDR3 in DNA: TGTGCCAGCAGCTTGGCGGGGTCAACGCGAACCGGGGAGCTGTTTTTT. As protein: CASSLAGSTRTGELFF.

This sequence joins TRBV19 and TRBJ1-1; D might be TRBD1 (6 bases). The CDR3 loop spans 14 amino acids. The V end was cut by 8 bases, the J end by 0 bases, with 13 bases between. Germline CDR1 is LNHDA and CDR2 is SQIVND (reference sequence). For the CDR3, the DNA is TGTGCCAGTTACACAGGGCCCATGAACACTGAAGCTTTCTTT. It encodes CASYTGPMNTEAFF.

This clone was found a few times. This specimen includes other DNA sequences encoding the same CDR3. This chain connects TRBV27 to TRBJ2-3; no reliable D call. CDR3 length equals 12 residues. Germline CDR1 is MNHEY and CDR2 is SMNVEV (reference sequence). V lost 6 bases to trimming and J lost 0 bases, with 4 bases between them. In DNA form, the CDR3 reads TGTGCCAGCAGGACTAGCACAGATACGCAGTATTTT. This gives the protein CASRTSTDTQYF.

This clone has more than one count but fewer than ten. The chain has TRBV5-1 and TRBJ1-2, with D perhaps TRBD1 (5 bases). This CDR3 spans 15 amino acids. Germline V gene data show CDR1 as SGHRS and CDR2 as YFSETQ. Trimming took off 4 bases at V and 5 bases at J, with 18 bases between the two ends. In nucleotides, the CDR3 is TGCGCCAGCAGCCCGACGGACACGGGAAGTTATGGCTACACCTTC. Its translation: CASSPTDTGSYGYTF.

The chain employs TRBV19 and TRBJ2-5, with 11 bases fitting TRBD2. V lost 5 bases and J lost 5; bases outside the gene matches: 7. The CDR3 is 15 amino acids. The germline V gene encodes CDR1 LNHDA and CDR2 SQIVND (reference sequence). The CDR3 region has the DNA TGTGCCAGTAGTGCTCCGGGACTAGCGGATGAGACCCAGTACTTC. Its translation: CASSAPGLADETQYF.

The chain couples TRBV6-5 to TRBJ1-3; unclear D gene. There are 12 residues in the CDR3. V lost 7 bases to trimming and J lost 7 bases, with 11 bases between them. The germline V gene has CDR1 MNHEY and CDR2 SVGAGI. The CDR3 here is CASKDSWNTIYF. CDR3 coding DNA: TGTGCCAGCAAAGACTCGTGGAACACCATATATTTT.

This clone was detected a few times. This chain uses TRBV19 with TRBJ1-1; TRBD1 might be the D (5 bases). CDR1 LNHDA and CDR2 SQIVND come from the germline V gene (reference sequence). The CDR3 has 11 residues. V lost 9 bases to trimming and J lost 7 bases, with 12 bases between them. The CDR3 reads CARVRDDEAFF. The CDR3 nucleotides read TGTGCCAGAGTCAGGGATGATGAAGCTTTCTTT.

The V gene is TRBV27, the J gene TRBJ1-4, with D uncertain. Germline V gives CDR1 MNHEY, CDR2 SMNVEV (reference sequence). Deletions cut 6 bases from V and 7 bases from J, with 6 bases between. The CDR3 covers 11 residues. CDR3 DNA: TGTGCCAGCAGCCCTGGTGAAAAACTGTTTTTT. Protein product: CASSPGEKLFF.

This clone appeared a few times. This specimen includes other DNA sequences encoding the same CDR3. The DNA for the CDR3 is TGTGCCAGCAGTTTTTACAGGGAGGAGACCCAGTACTTC. It codes for CASSFYREETQYF. This chain links TRBV28 with TRBJ2-5, with D perhaps TRBD1 (6 bases). The CDR3 spans 13 residues. Between the trimmed V and J ends, which lost 3 bases and 5 bases, there was a span of 10 bases. CDR1 and CDR2 (germline): MDHEN, SYDVKM.

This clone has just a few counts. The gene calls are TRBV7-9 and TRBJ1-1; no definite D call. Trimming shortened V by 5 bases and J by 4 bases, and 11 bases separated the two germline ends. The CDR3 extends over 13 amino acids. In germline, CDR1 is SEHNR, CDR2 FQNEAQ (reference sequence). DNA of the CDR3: TGTGCCAGCAGCACACAATCAACCACTGAAGCTTTCTTT. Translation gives CASSTQSTTEAFF.

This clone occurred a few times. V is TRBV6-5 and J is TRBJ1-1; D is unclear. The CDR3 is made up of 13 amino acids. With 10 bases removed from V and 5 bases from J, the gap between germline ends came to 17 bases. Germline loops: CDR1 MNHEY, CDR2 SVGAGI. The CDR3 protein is CATAKGGWTEAFF. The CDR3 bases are TGTGCCACCGCCAAGGGAGGTTGGACTGAAGCTTTCTTT.

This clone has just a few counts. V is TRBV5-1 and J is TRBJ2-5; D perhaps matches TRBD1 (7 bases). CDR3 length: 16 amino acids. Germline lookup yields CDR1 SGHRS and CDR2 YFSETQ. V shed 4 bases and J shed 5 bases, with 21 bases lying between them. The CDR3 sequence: CASSKQGEAPWETQYF. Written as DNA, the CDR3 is TGCGCCAGCAGCAAGCAGGGGGAGGCACCGTGGGAGACCCAGTACTTC.

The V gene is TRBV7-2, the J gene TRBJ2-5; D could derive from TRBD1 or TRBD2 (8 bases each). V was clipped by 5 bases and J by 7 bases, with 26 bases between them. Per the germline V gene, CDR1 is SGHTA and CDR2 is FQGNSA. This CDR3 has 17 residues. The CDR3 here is CASSPRTGGTRDGTQYF. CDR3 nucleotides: TGTGCCAGCAGCCCACGCACAGGGGGGACTAGAGATGGGACCCAGTACTTC.

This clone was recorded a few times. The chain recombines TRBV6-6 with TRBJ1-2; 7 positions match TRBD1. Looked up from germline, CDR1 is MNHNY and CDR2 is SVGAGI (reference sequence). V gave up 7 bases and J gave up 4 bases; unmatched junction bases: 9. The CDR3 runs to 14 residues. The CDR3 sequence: CASNLWDSSYGYTF. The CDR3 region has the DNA TGTGCCAGCAACCTATGGGACAGCTCCTATGGCTACACCTTC.